These 9 T cell receptor beta chains were all obtained from the same sample, sequenced in a study of CD8 T cells in Susac syndrome (dated by TCRdb to between 2017 and 2020). Libraries were prepared through the immunoSEQ multiplex PCR assay. RNA was extracted using the RNeasy kit, and roughly 0.5 to 1 microgram was reverse transcribed with random hexamers. The public reads were quality trimmed at Q25 with fastp and then assembled into clones with MiXCR by TCRdb, keeping productive beta chains. Under each unique CDR3 protein, matching rows form one entry showing the most common genes and DNA. Here the sample has fewer than 150,000 distinct CDR3 sequences; around 93% occur a single time. Approximately 0.18% of the sample lies in the top ten. Sequencing input: CD8+ T cells from PBMCs. All receptors come from a human donor with Susac syndrome.

The rearrangement links TRBV29-1 to TRBJ2-7; TRBD2 matches 10 bases. This CDR3 is 17 amino acids long. The germline gives CDR1 SQVTM, CDR2 ANQGSEA. V shed 1 base and J 2 bases; nucleotides not matched to a gene: 11. The CDR3 protein is CSVEGLVMSGRAYEQYF. In DNA, the CDR3 is TGCAGCGTTGAAGGTTTGGTCATGAGCGGGAGGGCCTACGAGCAGTACTTC.

The chain uses TRBV7-9 and TRBJ1-5; 8 bases are shared with TRBD1. CDR3 size: 14 residues. Germline assignment: CDR1 SEHNR and CDR2 FQNEAQ (reference sequence). The J segment lost 5 bases and the V segment lost 4 bases, leaving 4 bases of the junction unmatched. The CDR3 here is CASSSDRGDQPQHF. The CDR3, as DNA: TGTGCCAGCAGCTCCGACAGGGGAGATCAGCCCCAGCATTTT. Filled out from reference TRBV7-9 and TRBJ1-5, the complete variable domain reads DTGVSQNPRHKITKRGQNVTFRCDPISEHNRLYWYRQTLGQGPEFLTYFQNEAQLEKSRLLSDRFSAERPKGSFSTLEIQRTEQGDSAMYLCASSSDRGDQPQHFGDGTRLSIL.

The gene calls are TRBV27 and TRBJ1-2; possibly TRBD1 for D (6 bases). V dropped 3 bases and J dropped 2 bases, with 10 bases sitting between them. CDR3 size: 14 residues. CDR1 is MNHEY, CDR2 SMNVEV, per germline (reference sequence). Written as DNA, the CDR3 is TGTGCCAGCAGTTTCGGACAGCTAAACTATGGCTACACCTTC. Its translation is CASSFGQLNYGYTF.

The V gene is TRBV10-2, the J gene TRBJ1-2, with TRBD1 matching over 8 bases. With 2 bases clipped from V and 4 bases from J, the junction kept 9 bases outside the gene matches. Germline loops: CDR1 WSHSY, CDR2 SAAADI. This CDR3 is built from 16 residues. CDR3 DNA sequence: TGCGCCAGCAGTGAGGCAGGGGGCCCACTTATCTATGGCTACACCTTC. The encoded protein is CASSEAGGPLIYGYTF.

Here the CDR3 reads CASSGRGAVQETQYF. CDR3 in DNA: TGTGCCAGCAGTGGGCGCGGCGCGGTACAAGAGACCCAGTACTTC. The chain employs TRBV2 and TRBJ2-5; no firm D call. The germline V gene encodes CDR1 SNHLY and CDR2 FYNNEI. Trimming took off 4 bases at V and 2 bases at J, with 14 bases between the two ends. The CDR3 spans 15 residues.

The V gene is TRBV9, the J gene TRBJ2-1; D is unresolved. CDR3 size: 12 residues. Germline V gene sequence: CDR1 SGDLS, CDR2 YYNGEE. The ends were cut back, 0 bases at V and 10 bases at J, with 8 bases in the middle. CDR3 nucleotides: TGTGCCAGCAGCGTAGTGTGGCGGGAGCAGTTCTTC. This sequence encodes CASSVVWREQFF.

The chain uses TRBV1 and TRBJ1-2; the D call TRBD1 from the table was never checked on the DNA. TRBV1 is given as a pseudogene. This CDR3 contains 13 residues. The CDR3 nucleotides read TGCACCAGCATCGAGACAGGGGGCTGTGGCTACACCTTC. Residues: CTSIETGGCGYTF.

This chain links TRBV12-3 or TRBV12-4 with TRBJ1-1; D uncertain. V gave up 5 bases and J gave up 1 base, with 14 bases separating them. The length of the CDR3 is 15 residues. CDR3: CASSHAEGTNTEAFF. CDR3 DNA sequence: TGTGCCAGCAGTCACGCGGAGGGAACGAACACTGAAGCTTTCTTT.

V and J are TRBV27 and TRBJ2-2; perhaps TRBD2 as D (5 bases). This CDR3 comprises 11 residues. The germline gives CDR1 MNHEY, CDR2 SMNVEV (reference sequence). The V end was cut by 4 bases, the J end by 8 bases, with 5 bases between. Here the CDR3 reads CASSSGGELFF. The CDR3 region has the DNA TGTGCCAGCAGTTCGGGGGGGGAGCTGTTTTTT.